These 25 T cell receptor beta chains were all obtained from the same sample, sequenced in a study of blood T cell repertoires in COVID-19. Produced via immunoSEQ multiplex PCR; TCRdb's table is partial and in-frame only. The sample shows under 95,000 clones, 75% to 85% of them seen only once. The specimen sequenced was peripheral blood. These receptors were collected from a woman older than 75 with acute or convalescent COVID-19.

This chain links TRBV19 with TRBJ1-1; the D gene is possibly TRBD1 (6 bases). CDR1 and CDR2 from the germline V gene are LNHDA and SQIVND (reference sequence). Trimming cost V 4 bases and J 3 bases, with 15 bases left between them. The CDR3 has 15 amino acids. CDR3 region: CASSRGLLWDTEAFF. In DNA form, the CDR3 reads TGTGCCAGTAGTAGGGGGCTGTTATGGGACACTGAAGCTTTCTTT.

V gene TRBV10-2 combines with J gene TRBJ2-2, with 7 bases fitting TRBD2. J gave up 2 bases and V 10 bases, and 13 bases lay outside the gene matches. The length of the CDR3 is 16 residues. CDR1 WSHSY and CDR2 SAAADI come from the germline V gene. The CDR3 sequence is CATQHDVAGNTGELFF. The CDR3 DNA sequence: TGCGCCACCCAGCATGACGTAGCGGGTAACACCGGGGAGCTGTTTTTT.

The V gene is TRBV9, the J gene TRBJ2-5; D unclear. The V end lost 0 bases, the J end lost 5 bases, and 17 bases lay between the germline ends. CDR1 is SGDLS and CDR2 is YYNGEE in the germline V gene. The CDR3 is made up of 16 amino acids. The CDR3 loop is CASSVGVSPVEETQYF. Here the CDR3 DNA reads TGTGCCAGCAGCGTAGGAGTGAGTCCCGTTGAGGAGACCCAGTACTTC.

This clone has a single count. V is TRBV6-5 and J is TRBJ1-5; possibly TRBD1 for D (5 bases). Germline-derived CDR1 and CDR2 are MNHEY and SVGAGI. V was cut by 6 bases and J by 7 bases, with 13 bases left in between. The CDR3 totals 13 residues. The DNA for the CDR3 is TGTGCCAGCAGGAGCGGGGGACCCCAGCCCCAGCATTTT. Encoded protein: CASRSGGPQPQHF.

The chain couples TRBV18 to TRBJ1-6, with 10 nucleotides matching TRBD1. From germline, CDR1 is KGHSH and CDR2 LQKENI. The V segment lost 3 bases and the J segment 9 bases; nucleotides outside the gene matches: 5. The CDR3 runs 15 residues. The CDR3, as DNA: TGTGCCAGCTCACCTGAGACAGGGGGCTCTTCACCCCTCCACTTT. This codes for CASSPETGGSSPLHF.

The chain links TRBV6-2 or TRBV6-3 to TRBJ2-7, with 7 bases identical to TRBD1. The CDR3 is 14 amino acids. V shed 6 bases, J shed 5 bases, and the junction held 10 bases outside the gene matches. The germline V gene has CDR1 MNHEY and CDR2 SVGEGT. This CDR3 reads CASSLGTDPNEQYF. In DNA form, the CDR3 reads TGTGCCAGCAGCCTCGGGACAGACCCTAACGAGCAGTACTTC.

The CDR3 region has the DNA TGTGCCAGTAGCCCCCCGACAGGGTTTGGGGAGACCCAGTACTTC. Translating it yields CASSPPTGFGETQYF. This sequence joins TRBV19 and TRBJ2-5, with 7 bases that match TRBD1. Looked up from germline, CDR1 is LNHDA and CDR2 is SQIVND (reference sequence). The CDR3 runs to 15 residues. The V segment lost 6 bases and the J segment 5 bases; nucleotides outside the gene matches: 12.

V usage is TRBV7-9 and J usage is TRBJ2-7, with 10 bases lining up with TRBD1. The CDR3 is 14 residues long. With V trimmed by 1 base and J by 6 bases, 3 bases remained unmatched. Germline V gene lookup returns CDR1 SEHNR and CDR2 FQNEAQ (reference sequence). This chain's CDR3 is CASSLGGTGAEQYF. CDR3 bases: TGTGCCAGCAGCTTAGGGGGGACAGGGGCCGAGCAGTACTTC.

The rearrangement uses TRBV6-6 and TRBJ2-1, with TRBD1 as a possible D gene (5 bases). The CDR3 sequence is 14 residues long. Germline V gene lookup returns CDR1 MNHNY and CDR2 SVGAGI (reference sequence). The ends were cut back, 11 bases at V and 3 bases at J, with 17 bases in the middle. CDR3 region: CASTTDRSYNEQFF. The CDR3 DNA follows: TGTGCCTCAACCACCGACAGAAGCTACAATGAGCAGTTCTTC.

The CDR3 DNA reads as TGCAGCGTTGAAGGTCTGGAGAACTCCTACGAGCAGTACTTC. It yields the protein CSVEGLENSYEQYF. The chain carries TRBV29-1 and TRBJ2-7, with no clear D. The germline V gene has CDR1 SQVTM and CDR2 ANQGSEA. V shed 1 base and J shed 0 bases, with 10 bases lying between them. This CDR3 is built from 14 residues.

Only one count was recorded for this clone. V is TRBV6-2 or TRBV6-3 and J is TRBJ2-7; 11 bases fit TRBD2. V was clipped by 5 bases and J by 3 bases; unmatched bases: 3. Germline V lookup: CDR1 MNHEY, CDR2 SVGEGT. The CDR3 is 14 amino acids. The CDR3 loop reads CASSRLAGGYEQYF. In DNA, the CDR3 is TGTGCCAGCAGTCGGCTAGCGGGGGGCTACGAGCAGTACTTC.

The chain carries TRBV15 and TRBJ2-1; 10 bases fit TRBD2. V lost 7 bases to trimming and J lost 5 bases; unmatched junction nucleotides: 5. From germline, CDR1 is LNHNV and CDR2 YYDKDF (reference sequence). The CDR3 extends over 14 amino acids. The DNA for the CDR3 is TGTGCCACCACTAGCGGGAGCACCAACAATGAGCAGTTCTTC. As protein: CATTSGSTNNEQFF. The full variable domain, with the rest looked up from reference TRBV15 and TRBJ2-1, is DAMVIQNPRYQVTQFGKPVTLSCSQTLNHNVMYWYQQKSSQAPKLLFHYYDKDFNNEADTPDNFQSRRPNTSFCFLDIRSPGLGDTAMYLCATTSGSTNNEQFFGPGTRLTVL.

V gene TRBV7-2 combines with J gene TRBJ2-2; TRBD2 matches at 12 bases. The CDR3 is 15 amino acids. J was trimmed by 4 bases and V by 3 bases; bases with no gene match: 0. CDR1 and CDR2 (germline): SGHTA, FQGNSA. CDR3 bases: TGTGCCAGCAGCTTGGGACTAGCGGGCACCGGGGAGCTGTTTTTT. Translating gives CASSLGLAGTGELFF.

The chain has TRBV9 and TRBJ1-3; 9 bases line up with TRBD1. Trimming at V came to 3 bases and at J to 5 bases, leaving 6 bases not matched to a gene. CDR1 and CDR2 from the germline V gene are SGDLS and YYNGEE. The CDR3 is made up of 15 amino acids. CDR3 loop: CASSAGQGMRNTIYF. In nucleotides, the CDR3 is TGTGCCAGCAGCGCCGGACAGGGGATGAGAAACACCATATATTTT.

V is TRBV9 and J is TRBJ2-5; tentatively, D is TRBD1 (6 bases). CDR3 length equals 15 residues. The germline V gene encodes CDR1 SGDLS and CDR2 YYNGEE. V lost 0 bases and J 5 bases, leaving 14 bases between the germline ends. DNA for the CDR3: TGTGCCAGCAGCGTAGGTCAGGGGTTTGGGGAGACCCAGTACTTC. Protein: CASSVGQGFGETQYF.

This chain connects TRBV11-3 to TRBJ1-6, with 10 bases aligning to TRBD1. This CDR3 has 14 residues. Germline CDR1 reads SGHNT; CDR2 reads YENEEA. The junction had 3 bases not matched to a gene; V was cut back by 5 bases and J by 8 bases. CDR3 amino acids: CASSTGTGDSPLHF. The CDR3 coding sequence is TGTGCCAGCAGCACGGGGACAGGGGATTCACCCCTCCACTTT.

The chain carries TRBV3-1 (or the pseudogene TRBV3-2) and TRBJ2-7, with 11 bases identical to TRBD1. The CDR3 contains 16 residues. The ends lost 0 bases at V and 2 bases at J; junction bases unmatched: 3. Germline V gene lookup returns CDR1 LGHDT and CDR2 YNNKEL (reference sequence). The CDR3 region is CASSQEGGQGAYEQYF. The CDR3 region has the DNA TGTGCCAGCAGCCAAGAAGGGGGACAGGGGGCCTACGAGCAGTACTTC.

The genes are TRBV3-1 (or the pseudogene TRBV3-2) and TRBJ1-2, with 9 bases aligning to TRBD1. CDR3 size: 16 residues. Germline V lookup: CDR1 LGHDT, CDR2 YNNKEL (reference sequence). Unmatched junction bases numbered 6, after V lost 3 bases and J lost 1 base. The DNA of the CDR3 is TGTGCCAGCAGCCATCGAGGGACAGGGTTTAACTATGGCTACACCTTC. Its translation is CASSHRGTGFNYGYTF.

In nucleotides, the CDR3 is TGTGCCAGCAGTGGGGCAGGCGCTGCAACTAATGAAAAACTGTTTTTT. Protein product: CASSGAGAATNEKLFF. The genes are TRBV5-6 and TRBJ1-4; tentative D call: TRBD1 (5 bases). Deletions cut 5 bases from V and 0 bases from J, with 14 bases between. Germline V gene data show CDR1 as SGHDT and CDR2 as YYEEEE. There are 16 residues in the CDR3.

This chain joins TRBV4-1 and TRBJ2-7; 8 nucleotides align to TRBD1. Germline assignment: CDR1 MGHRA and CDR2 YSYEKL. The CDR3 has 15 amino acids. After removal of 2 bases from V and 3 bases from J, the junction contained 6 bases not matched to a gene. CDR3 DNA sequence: TGCGCCAGCAGCCAAACCGGGACAGGTAACTACGAGCAGTACTTC. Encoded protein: CASSQTGTGNYEQYF.

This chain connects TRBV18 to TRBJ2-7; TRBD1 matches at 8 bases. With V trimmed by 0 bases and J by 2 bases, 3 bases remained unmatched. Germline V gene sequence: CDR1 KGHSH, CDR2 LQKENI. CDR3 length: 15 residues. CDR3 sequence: CASSPPGTGTYEQYF. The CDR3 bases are TGTGCCAGCTCACCACCCGGGACAGGCACCTACGAGCAGTACTTC.

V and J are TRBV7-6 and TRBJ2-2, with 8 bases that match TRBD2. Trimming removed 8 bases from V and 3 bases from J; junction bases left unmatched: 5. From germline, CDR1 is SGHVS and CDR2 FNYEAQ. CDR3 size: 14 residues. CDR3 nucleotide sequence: TGTGCCAGCTCCACGGGGGGGGACACCGGGGAGCTGTTTTTT. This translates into CASSTGGDTGELFF.

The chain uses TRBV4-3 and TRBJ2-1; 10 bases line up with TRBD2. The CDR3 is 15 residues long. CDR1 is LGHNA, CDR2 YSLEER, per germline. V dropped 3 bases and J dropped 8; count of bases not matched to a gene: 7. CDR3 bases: TGCGCCAGCAGCCATTCTAGCGGGAGTGACTATGAGCAGTTCTTC. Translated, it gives CASSHSSGSDYEQFF.

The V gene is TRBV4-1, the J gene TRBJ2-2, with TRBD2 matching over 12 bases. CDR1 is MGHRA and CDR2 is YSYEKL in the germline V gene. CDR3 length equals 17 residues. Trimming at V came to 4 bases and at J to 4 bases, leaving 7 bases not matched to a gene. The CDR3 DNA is TGCGCCAGCAGCCGACAACTAGCGGGAGGAGGCACCGGGGAGCTGTTTTTT. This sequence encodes CASSRQLAGGGTGELFF.

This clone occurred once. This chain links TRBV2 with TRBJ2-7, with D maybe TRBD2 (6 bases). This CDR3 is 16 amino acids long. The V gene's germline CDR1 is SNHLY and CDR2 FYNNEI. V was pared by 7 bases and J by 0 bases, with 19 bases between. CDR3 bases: TGTGCCAGCACCCTCAGTAGGTCTAGCGCCTCCTACGAGCAGTACTTC. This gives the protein CASTLSRSSASYEQYF.